This T cell receptor beta chain was sequenced during a study of T-cell reconstitution after alpha-beta-depleted transplantation in children. Findings and caveats of the study: From surviving recipient T cells and thymic progenitors came the high day-60 TCRbeta diversity observed in some patients. Diversity and T-cell counts at one year after transplant derived mostly from new T cells. Several hundred expanded graft clones reportedly supplied alpha-beta T cells about two months after transplant.

The TCRbeta library incorporated unique molecular identifiers. One entry per CDR3 protein, called by TCRdb with MiXCR from the PCR reads. The data hold 700,000 or so distinct CDR3 sequences, with around 14% observed a single time. This clonotype was found many times. Its antigen is as yet unknown. The junction departs from the called germline gene at one end, perhaps through a read error. Germline V gene lookup returns CDR1 LGHDT and CDR2 YNNKEL (reference sequence). This CDR3 comprises 11 residues. This receptor was identified in a girl aged 2-10 years with congenital amegakaryocytic thrombocytopenia, due to receive a stem cell transplant. The sequencing used PBMCs, collected before TCRalphabeta/CD19-depleted stem cell transplant. The chain is built from TRBV3-1 and TRBJ2-1; no firm D call. CDR3 in amino acids: CASCQYNEQFF. CDR3 bases: TGTGCCAGCTGCCAATACAATGAGCAGTTCTTC.